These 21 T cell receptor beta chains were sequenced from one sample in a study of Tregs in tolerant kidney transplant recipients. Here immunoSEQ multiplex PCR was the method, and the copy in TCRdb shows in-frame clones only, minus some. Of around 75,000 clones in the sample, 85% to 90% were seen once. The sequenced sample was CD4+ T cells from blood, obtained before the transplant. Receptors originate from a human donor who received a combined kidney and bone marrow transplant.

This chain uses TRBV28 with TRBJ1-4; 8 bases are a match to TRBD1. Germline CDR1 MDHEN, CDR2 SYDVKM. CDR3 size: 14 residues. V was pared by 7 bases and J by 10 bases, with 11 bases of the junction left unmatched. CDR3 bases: TGTGCCAGCACCGCTACCGGACAGGGCGGAAAACTGTTTTTT. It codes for CASTATGQGGKLFF.

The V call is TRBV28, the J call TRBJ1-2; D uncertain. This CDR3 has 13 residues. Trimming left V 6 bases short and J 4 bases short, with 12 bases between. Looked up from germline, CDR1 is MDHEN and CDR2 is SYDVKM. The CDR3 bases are TGTGCCAGCAGCCTTGACAATAGCTATGGCTACACCTTC. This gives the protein CASSLDNSYGYTF.

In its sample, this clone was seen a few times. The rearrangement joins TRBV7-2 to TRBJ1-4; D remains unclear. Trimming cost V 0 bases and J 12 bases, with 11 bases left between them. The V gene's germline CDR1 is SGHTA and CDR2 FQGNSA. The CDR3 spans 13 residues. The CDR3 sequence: CASSLAGSIQLFF. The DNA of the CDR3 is TGTGCCAGCAGCTTAGCCGGGTCAATACAACTGTTTTTT. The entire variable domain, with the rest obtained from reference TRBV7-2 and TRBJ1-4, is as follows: GAGVSQSPSNKVTEKGKDVELRCDPISGHTALYWYRQSLGQGLEFLIYFQGNSAPDKSGLPSDRFSAERTGGSVSTLTIQRTQQEDSAVYLCASSLAGSIQLFFGSGTQLSVL.

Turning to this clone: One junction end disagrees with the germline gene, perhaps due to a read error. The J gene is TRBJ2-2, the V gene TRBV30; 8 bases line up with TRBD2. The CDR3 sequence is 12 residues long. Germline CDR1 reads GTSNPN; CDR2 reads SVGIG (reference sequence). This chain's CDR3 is CGGGTRNRELFF. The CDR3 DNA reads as TGCGGGGGGGGGACTAGAAACAGGGAGCTGTTTTTT. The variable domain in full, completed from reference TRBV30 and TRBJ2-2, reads SQTIHQWPATLVQPVGSPLSLECTVEGTSNPNLYWYRQAAGRGLQLLFYSVGIGQISSEVPQNLSASRPQDRQFILSSKKLLLSDSGFYLCGGGTRNRELFFGEGSRLTVL.

CDR3 region: CAWRGHLGDGYTF. The CDR3 DNA is TGTGCCTGGAGAGGACACCTTGGGGATGGCTACACCTTC. The chain has TRBV30 and TRBJ1-2; the D gene is possibly TRBD1 (5 bases). This CDR3 region has 13 residues. The germline gives CDR1 GTSNPN, CDR2 SVGIG (reference sequence). Deletions cut 3 bases from V and 6 bases from J, with 14 bases between.

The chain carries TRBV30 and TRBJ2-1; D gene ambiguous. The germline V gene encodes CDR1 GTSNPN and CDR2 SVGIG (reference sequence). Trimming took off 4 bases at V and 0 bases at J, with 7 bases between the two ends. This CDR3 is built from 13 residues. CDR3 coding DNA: TGTGCCTGGACCTTGAGCTCCTACAATGAGCAGTTCTTC. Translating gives CAWTLSSYNEQFF.

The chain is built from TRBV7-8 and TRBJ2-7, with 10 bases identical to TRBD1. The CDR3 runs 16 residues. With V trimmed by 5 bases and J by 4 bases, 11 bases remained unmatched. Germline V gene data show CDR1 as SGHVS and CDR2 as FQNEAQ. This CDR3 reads CASSHPPGTGAYEQYF. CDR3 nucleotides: TGTGCCAGCAGCCATCCCCCCGGGACAGGGGCTTACGAGCAGTACTTC.

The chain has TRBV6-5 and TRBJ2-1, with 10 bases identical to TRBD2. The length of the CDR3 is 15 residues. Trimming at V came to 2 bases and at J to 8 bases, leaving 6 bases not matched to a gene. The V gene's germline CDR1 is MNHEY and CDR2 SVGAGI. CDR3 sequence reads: CASSYHGLAVYEQFF. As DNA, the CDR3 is TGTGCCAGCAGTTACCACGGACTAGCGGTCTATGAGCAGTTCTTC.

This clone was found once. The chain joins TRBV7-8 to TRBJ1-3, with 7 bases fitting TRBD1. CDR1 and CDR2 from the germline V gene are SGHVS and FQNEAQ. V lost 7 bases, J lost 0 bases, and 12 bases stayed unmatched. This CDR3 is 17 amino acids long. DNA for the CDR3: TGTGCCAGCACCCCCCTGCGGACAGGTTACTCTGGAAACACCATATATTTT. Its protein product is CASTPLRTGYSGNTIYF.

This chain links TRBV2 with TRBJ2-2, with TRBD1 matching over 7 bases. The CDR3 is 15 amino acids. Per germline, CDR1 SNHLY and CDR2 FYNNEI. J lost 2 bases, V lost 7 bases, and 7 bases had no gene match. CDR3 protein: CASNVDRRNTGELFF. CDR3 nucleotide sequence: TGTGCCAGCAACGTGGACAGGAGAAACACCGGGGAGCTGTTTTTT.

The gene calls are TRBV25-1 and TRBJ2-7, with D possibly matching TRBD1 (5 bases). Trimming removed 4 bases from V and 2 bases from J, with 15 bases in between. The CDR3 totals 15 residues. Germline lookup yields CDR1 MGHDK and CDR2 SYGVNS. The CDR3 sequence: CASSATSARAYEQYF. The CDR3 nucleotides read TGTGCCAGCAGTGCAACGTCGGCCAGGGCCTACGAGCAGTACTTC.

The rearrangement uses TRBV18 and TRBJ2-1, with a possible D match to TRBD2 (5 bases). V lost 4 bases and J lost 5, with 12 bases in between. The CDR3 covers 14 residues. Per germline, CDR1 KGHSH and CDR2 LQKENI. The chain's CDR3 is CASSHFSGNNEQFF. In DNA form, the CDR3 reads TGTGCCAGCTCACACTTTTCGGGAAACAATGAGCAGTTCTTC.

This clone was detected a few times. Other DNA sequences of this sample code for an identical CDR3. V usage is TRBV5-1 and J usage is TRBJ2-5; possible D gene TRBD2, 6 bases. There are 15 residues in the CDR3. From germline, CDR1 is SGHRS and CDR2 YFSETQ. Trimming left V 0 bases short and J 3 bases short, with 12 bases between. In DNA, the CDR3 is TGCGCCAGCAGCTTGGCTGGCAGGGAGGAAGAGACCCAGTACTTC. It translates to CASSLAGREEETQYF.

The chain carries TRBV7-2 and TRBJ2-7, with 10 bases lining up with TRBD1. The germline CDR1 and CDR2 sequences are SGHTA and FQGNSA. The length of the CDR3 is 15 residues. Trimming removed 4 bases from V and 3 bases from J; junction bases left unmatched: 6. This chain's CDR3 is CASSSPGTGDYEQYF. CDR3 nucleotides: TGTGCCAGCAGCTCCCCCGGGACAGGGGACTACGAGCAGTACTTC.

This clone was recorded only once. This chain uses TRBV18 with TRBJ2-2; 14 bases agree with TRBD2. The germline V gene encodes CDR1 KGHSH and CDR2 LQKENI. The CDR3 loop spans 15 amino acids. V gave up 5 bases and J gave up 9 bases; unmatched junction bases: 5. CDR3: CASSGGLAGDRELFF. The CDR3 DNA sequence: TGTGCCAGCTCAGGGGGACTAGCGGGAGACCGGGAGCTGTTTTTT.

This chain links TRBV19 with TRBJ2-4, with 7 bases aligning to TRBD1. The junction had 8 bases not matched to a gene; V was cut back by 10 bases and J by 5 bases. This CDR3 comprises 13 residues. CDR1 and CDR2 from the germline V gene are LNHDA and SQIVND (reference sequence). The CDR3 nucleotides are TGTGCCACAAGTCGGGACAGTCAAAACATTCAGTACTTC. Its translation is CATSRDSQNIQYF.

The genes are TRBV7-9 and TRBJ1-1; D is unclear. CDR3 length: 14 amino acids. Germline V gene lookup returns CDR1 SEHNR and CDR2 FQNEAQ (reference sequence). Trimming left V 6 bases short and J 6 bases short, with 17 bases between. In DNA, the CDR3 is TGTGCCAGCAGTGTTAACGGGGATGTCTCTGAAGCTTTCTTT. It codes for CASSVNGDVSEAFF.

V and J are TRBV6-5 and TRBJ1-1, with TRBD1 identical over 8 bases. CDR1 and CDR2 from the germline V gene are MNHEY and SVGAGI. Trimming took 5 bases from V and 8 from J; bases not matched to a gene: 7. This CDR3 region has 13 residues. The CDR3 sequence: CASSPTRDREAFF. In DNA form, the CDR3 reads TGTGCCAGCAGTCCTACCCGGGACAGGGAAGCTTTCTTT.

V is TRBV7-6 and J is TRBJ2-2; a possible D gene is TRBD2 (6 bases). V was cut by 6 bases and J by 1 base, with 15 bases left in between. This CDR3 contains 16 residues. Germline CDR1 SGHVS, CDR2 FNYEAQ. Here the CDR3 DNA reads TGTGCCAGCAGTTCCCTTAGCGGCAAGAACACCGGGGAGCTGTTTTTT. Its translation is CASSSLSGKNTGELFF.

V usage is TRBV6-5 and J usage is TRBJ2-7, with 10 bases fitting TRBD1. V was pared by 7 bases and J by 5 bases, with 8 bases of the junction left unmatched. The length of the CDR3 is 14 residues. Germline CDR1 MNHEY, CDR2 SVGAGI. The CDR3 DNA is TGTGCCAGCACCCCCCGGGACAGGGGCCACGAGCAGTACTTC. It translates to CASTPRDRGHEQYF.

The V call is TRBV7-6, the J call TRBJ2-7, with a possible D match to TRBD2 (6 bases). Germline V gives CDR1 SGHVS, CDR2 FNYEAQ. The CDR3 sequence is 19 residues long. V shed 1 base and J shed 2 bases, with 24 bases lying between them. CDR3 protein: CASSLEHLGIGGNPYEQYF. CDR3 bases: TGTGCCAGCAGCTTAGAACACCTCGGGATTGGCGGGAACCCCTACGAGCAGTACTTC.